The 29 T cell receptor beta chains below all came from one sample that was sequenced in a study of cytomegalovirus exposure and HLA in healthy donors. TCRdb's copy holds only in-frame clones and misses some; the assay was immunoSEQ multiplex PCR. The sample includes about 280,000 clones, roughly 90% of them seen just once. The specimen sequenced was PBMCs. Receptor source: a woman aged 18-29 years in good health and CMV-seronegative.

The rearrangement links TRBV6-6 to TRBJ1-2; possible D gene TRBD1, 5 bases. V shed 5 bases and J shed 4 bases, with 14 bases lying between them. Germline V CDR1 and CDR2: MNHNY, SVGAGI (reference sequence). The CDR3 sequence is 14 residues long. CDR3 in amino acids: CASSTHDSRYGYTF. The CDR3 region has the DNA TGTGCCAGCAGTACCCACGACAGTCGCTATGGCTACACCTTC.

This clone is a singleton in its sample. The J gene is TRBJ2-7, the V gene TRBV6-5, with 7 positions matching TRBD2. The CDR3 runs 13 residues. V shed 4 bases and J 5 bases; nucleotides not matched to a gene: 5. Germline values: CDR1 MNHEY, CDR2 SVGAGI. CDR3 protein: CASSSAGANEQYF. In DNA, the CDR3 is TGTGCCAGCAGTTCGGCGGGAGCGAACGAGCAGTACTTC.

The chain carries TRBV11-2 and TRBJ2-1; tentatively, D is TRBD1 (6 bases). CDR3 length: 14 amino acids. V lost 5 bases and J lost 6, with 14 bases in between. The germline V gene has CDR1 SGHAT and CDR2 FQNNGV. DNA for the CDR3: TGTGCCAGCAGCCCGGCAGTAGGGGGCAATGAGCAGTTCTTC. Translated, it gives CASSPAVGGNEQFF. Based on the CDR3 plus reference TRBV11-2 and TRBJ2-1, the full variable domain is EAGVAQSPRYKIIEKRQSVAFWCNPISGHATLYWYQQILGQGPKLLIQFQNNGVVDDSQLPKDRFSAERLKGVDSTLKIQPAKLEDSAVYLCASSPAVGGNEQFFGPGTRLTVL.

This clone was recorded once. The J gene is TRBJ1-1, the V gene TRBV5-1; D perhaps matches TRBD1 (6 bases). V was pared by 4 bases and J by 5 bases, with 12 bases between. Germline loops: CDR1 SGHRS, CDR2 YFSETQ. The CDR3 covers 13 residues. The CDR3 DNA sequence: TGCGCCAGCAGCCTACACCAGGGGACTGAAGCTTTCTTT. Translated, it gives CASSLHQGTEAFF.

In DNA form, the CDR3 reads TGTGCCAGCAGTGAACCGAACAGGAACTATGGCTACACCTTC. It encodes CASSEPNRNYGYTF. This chain connects TRBV6-1 to TRBJ1-2; perhaps TRBD1 as D (5 bases). Germline V gene lookup returns CDR1 MNHNS and CDR2 SASEGT. This CDR3 has 14 residues. Trimming took 2 bases from V and 2 from J, leaving 9 bases between them.

The chain links TRBV27 to TRBJ2-7; D not certain. The V gene lost 3 bases and the J gene lost 3 bases, with 9 bases spanning the gap. CDR3 length equals 13 residues. The V gene's germline CDR1 is MNHEY and CDR2 SMNVEV (reference sequence). This chain's CDR3 is CASSFAKNYEQYF. DNA for the CDR3: TGTGCCAGCAGTTTCGCTAAGAACTACGAGCAGTACTTC.

Regarding this clone: Other DNA sequences of this sample code for an identical CDR3. The chain couples TRBV19 to TRBJ1-1, with 8 bases aligning to TRBD1. The CDR3 is made up of 14 amino acids. CDR1 is LNHDA, CDR2 SQIVND, per germline (reference sequence). V was clipped by 5 bases and J by 1 base; unmatched bases: 3. The CDR3 DNA reads as TGTGCCAGTAGTTACAGGGGGAGGAACACTGAAGCTTTCTTT. Translated, it gives CASSYRGRNTEAFF. Drawing the rest from reference TRBV19 and TRBJ1-1, the complete variable domain is DGGITQSPKYLFRKEGQNVTLSCEQNLNHDAMYWYRQDPGQGLRLIYYSQIVNDFQKGDIAEGYSVSREKKESFPLTVTSAQKNPTAFYLCASSYRGRNTEAFFGQGTRLTVV.

This clone appeared a few times. The V call is TRBV7-9, the J call TRBJ2-7; TRBD1 might be the D (5 bases). In germline, CDR1 is SEHNR, CDR2 FQNEAQ (reference sequence). The CDR3 runs 14 residues. Trimming stripped 4 bases from V and 2 bases from J, with 12 bases between. The CDR3 region is CASSSTDRTYEQYF. For the CDR3, the DNA is TGTGCCAGCAGCTCCACCGACAGAACCTACGAGCAGTACTTC.

V is TRBV5-4 and J is TRBJ2-1, with D possibly matching TRBD1 (6 bases). Per germline, CDR1 SGHNT and CDR2 YYREEE (reference sequence). V dropped 2 bases and J dropped 8 bases, with 17 bases sitting between them. The CDR3 totals 15 residues. CDR3 amino acids: CASSLSGHRVDEQFF. CDR3 nucleotide sequence: TGTGCCAGCAGCTTATCAGGTCACAGGGTCGATGAGCAGTTCTTC.

V and J are TRBV5-1 and TRBJ1-4; D remains unclear. Germline V gene data show CDR1 as SGHRS and CDR2 as YFSETQ. V was shortened by 4 bases and J by 3 bases, with 16 bases between the two germline ends. This CDR3 is built from 16 residues. In nucleotides, the CDR3 is TGCGCCAGCAGCCTGTCCGGTGCGTGGTCTAATGAAAAACTGTTTTTT. It translates to CASSLSGAWSNEKLFF.

The chain uses TRBV27 and TRBJ1-1, with TRBD1 identical over 7 bases. The CDR3 is made up of 14 amino acids. The V and J ends lost 5 bases and 4 bases, in that order; junction bases with no gene match: 7. CDR1 MNHEY and CDR2 SMNVEV come from the germline V gene (reference sequence). The CDR3 reads CASSLGAGGTEAFF. The CDR3 bases are TGTGCCAGCAGTCTAGGGGCAGGGGGCACTGAAGCTTTCTTT.

V gene TRBV28 combines with J gene TRBJ1-2; D is unresolved. The V gene lost 5 bases and the J gene lost 5 bases, with 6 bases spanning the gap. CDR3 length equals 11 residues. The germline V gene encodes CDR1 MDHEN and CDR2 SYDVKM. DNA for the CDR3: TGTGCCAGCAGTGTTGCGTATGGCTACACCTTC. Its translation: CASSVAYGYTF.

The rearrangement links TRBV7-8 to TRBJ2-7; TRBD1 matches at 7 bases. The CDR3 is made up of 15 amino acids. Germline trimming cut 5 bases from V and 0 bases from J; bases unmatched to any gene: 7. Germline V gene sequence: CDR1 SGHVS, CDR2 FQNEAQ. The CDR3 region is CASSRRQGPSYEQYF. Here the CDR3 DNA reads TGTGCCAGCAGCAGGAGACAGGGCCCCTCCTACGAGCAGTACTTC.

The chain couples TRBV28 to TRBJ2-7, with a tentative D call TRBD2 (6 bases). Germline values: CDR1 MDHEN, CDR2 SYDVKM. The CDR3 has 14 residues. V was pared by 3 bases and J by 3 bases, with 12 bases between. The CDR3 loop is CASSFGGALYEQYF. The DNA for the CDR3 is TGTGCCAGCAGTTTCGGCGGGGCCCTCTACGAGCAGTACTTC. The variable domain in full, with the rest retrieved from reference TRBV28 and TRBJ2-7, is DVKVTQSSRYLVKRTGEKVFLECVQDMDHENMFWYRQDPGLGLRLIYFSYDVKMKEKGDIPEGYSVSREKKERFSLILESASTNQTSMYLCASSFGGALYEQYFGPGTRLTVT.

CDR3: CASSSGQVTSGNTIYF. The CDR3 DNA reads as TGTGCCAGCAGCTCCGGACAGGTGACCTCTGGAAACACCATATATTTT. The chain is built from TRBV7-9 and TRBJ1-3; 7 bases fit TRBD1. Trimming at V came to 4 bases and at J to 0 bases, leaving 6 bases not matched to a gene. Germline loops: CDR1 SEHNR, CDR2 FQNEAQ (reference sequence). The CDR3 totals 16 residues.

Only a few counts were recorded for this clone. V gene TRBV19 combines with J gene TRBJ2-3, with TRBD2 matching over 8 bases. The CDR3 length is 15 residues. Germline trimming cut 4 bases from V and 0 bases from J; bases unmatched to any gene: 3. Germline V lookup: CDR1 LNHDA, CDR2 SQIVND (reference sequence). For the CDR3, the DNA is TGTGCCAGTAGTACAATAGCGGGGAGCACAGATACGCAGTATTTT. Translation: CASSTIAGSTDTQYF.

This chain connects TRBV5-6 to TRBJ2-1, with TRBD2 matching over 7 bases. The CDR3 runs 16 residues. J gave up 1 base and V 3 bases, and 7 bases lay outside the gene matches. Germline assignment: CDR1 SGHDT and CDR2 YYEEEE. The CDR3: CASSSSREGSYNEQFF. The CDR3 bases are TGTGCCAGCAGCTCTTCCAGGGAGGGGTCCTACAATGAGCAGTTCTTC. The variable domain in full, completed from reference TRBV5-6 and TRBJ2-1, reads DAGVTQSPTHLIKTRGQQVTLRCSPKSGHDTVSWYQQALGQGPQFIFQYYEEEERQRGNFPDRFSGHQFPNYSSELNVNALLLGDSALYLCASSSSREGSYNEQFFGPGTRLTVL.

The rearrangement joins TRBV9 to TRBJ1-1; 8 bases map to TRBD1. The CDR3 totals 14 residues. Germline V gives CDR1 SGDLS, CDR2 YYNGEE. Losses at the gene ends were 3 bases for V and 5 bases for J; bases not matched to a gene: 6. Here the CDR3 reads CASSETGVGTEAFF. CDR3 bases: TGTGCCAGCAGCGAGACAGGGGTTGGGACTGAAGCTTTCTTT.

Here the CDR3 reads CASTPAGSPYEQYF. CDR3 in DNA: TGCGCCAGCACCCCGGCAGGGTCCCCCTACGAGCAGTACTTC. This chain links TRBV5-1 with TRBJ2-7; possible D gene TRBD1, 5 bases. The CDR3 has 14 amino acids. The germline CDR1 and CDR2 sequences are SGHRS and YFSETQ. The V end lost 6 bases, the J end lost 2 bases, and 15 bases lay between the germline ends. Combining the CDR3 with reference TRBV5-1 and TRBJ2-7 gives the whole variable domain KAGVTQTPRYLIKTRGQQVTLSCSPISGHRSVSWYQQTPGQGLQFLFEYFSETQRNKGNFPGRFSGRQFSNSRSEMNVSTLELGDSALYLCASTPAGSPYEQYFGPGTRLTVT.

The chain has TRBV5-4 and TRBJ2-2, with D possibly being TRBD1 (5 bases). The CDR3 loop spans 16 amino acids. V gave up 4 bases and J gave up 4 bases, with 17 bases separating them. The germline CDR1 and CDR2 sequences are SGHNT and YYREEE (reference sequence). The CDR3 here is CASSLLGAHSTGELFF. CDR3 in DNA: TGTGCCAGCAGCCTCCTTGGGGCGCATAGCACCGGGGAGCTGTTTTTT.

The V gene is TRBV7-2, the J gene TRBJ1-2; 8 bases map to TRBD1. CDR1 and CDR2 from the germline V gene are SGHTA and FQGNSA. This CDR3 comprises 12 residues. V shed 8 bases and J 6 bases; nucleotides not matched to a gene: 5. CDR3: CASGQGVHGYTF. The CDR3 DNA follows: TGTGCCAGCGGACAGGGCGTCCATGGCTACACCTTC. Filled out from reference TRBV7-2 and TRBJ1-2, the complete variable domain reads GAGVSQSPSNKVTEKGKDVELRCDPISGHTALYWYRQSLGQGLEFLIYFQGNSAPDKSGLPSDRFSAERTGGSVSTLTIQRTQQEDSAVYLCASGQGVHGYTFGSGTRLTVV.

The chain is built from TRBV28 and TRBJ1-2; 10 bases fit TRBD1. The CDR3 is made up of 15 amino acids. The ends lost 3 bases at V and 0 bases at J; junction bases unmatched: 1. Germline V gene sequence: CDR1 MDHEN, CDR2 SYDVKM. CDR3 bases: TGTGCCAGCAGTTTCGGGACAGGGGCTAACTATGGCTACACCTTC. It specifies CASSFGTGANYGYTF.

The V gene is TRBV30, the J gene TRBJ2-7; TRBD1 matches at 11 bases. Germline loops: CDR1 GTSNPN, CDR2 SVGIG (reference sequence). This CDR3 contains 13 residues. The V segment lost 5 bases and the J segment 5 bases; nucleotides outside the gene matches: 5. The CDR3 sequence: CAWARTGGHEQYF. The DNA of the CDR3 is TGTGCCTGGGCCCGGACAGGGGGCCACGAGCAGTACTTC.

CDR3 region: CAMSVNNEQFF. In DNA, the CDR3 is TGTGCCATGTCGGTTAACAATGAGCAGTTCTTC. The chain couples TRBV6-1 to TRBJ2-1, with D unresolved. The CDR3 consists of 11 residues. Germline V gene sequence: CDR1 MNHNS, CDR2 SASEGT. The ends were cut back, 10 bases at V and 5 bases at J, with 9 bases in the middle.

The gene calls are TRBV4-1 and TRBJ2-7; D possibly corresponds to TRBD2 (6 bases). Between the trimmed V and J ends, which lost 2 bases and 0 bases, there was a span of 14 bases. This CDR3 is built from 16 residues. The germline CDR1 and CDR2 sequences are MGHRA and YSYEKL. In DNA form, the CDR3 reads TGCGCCAGCAGCCAACCGACTAGTAAGAGCTCCTACGAGCAGTACTTC. Residues: CASSQPTSKSSYEQYF.

The chain joins TRBV4-1 to TRBJ2-7; D might be TRBD2 (5 bases). The CDR3 contains 15 residues. Germline lookup yields CDR1 MGHRA and CDR2 YSYEKL. V was pared by 1 base and J by 5 bases, with 15 bases between. For the CDR3, the DNA is TGCGCCAGCAGCCAAGCACTAGGAGGTTCAAACGAGCAGTACTTC. Its translation is CASSQALGGSNEQYF.

The chain carries TRBV28 and TRBJ2-7; 9 bases fit TRBD1. Germline-derived CDR1 and CDR2 are MDHEN and SYDVKM. Trimming cost V 6 bases and J 6 bases; bases outside gene matches: 6. CDR3 length: 13 amino acids. The CDR3 region is CASSLRQGGEQYF. The CDR3 DNA reads as TGTGCCAGCAGCCTCCGACAGGGGGGCGAGCAGTACTTC.

This clone showed up just a few times. The chain employs TRBV9 and TRBJ2-7; D is perhaps TRBD1 (6 bases). This CDR3 region has 13 residues. Germline V CDR1 and CDR2: SGDLS, YYNGEE. Trimming removed 4 bases at V and 1 base at J, with 9 bases between. In DNA form, the CDR3 reads TGTGCCAGCAGCCAGGACAGATCCTACGAGCAGTACTTC. Translating gives CASSQDRSYEQYF.

V usage is TRBV19 and J usage is TRBJ1-2, with a weak D call TRBD1 (6 bases). Germline CDR1 and CDR2: LNHDA and SQIVND (reference sequence). The CDR3 covers 14 residues. V was cut by 4 bases and J by 6 bases, with 15 bases left in between. This CDR3 is CASSTQGGDNGYTF. For the CDR3, the DNA is TGTGCCAGTAGTACTCAGGGAGGGGACAATGGCTACACCTTC.